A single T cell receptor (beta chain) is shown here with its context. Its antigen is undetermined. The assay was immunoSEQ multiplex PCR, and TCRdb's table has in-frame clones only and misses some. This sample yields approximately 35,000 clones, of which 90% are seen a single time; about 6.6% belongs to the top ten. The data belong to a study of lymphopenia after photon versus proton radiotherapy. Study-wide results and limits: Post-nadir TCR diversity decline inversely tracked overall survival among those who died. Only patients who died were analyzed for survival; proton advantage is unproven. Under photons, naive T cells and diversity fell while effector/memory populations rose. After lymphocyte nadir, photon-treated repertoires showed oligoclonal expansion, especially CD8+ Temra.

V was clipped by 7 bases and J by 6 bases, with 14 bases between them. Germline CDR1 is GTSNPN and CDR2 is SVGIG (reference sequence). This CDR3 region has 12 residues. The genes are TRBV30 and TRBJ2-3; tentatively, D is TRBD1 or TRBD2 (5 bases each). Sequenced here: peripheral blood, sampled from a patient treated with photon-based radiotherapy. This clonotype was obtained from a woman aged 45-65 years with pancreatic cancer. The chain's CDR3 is CASGAQSDTQYF. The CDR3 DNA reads TGTGCCTCCGGGGCCCAATCGGATACGCAGTATTTT.